This T cell receptor (beta chain) was captured in a study of blood T cell repertoires in COVID-19 (dated by TCRdb to 2020 to 2022). Study-level background: Samples from collaborators originated in the United States, Italy and Spain and spanned both the acute and convalescent phases of COVID-19. The prospective study material was composed of cDNA or gDNA derived from T cells, B-cell-depleted T cells, or PBMCs. Where HLA class I and class II types were available, the types were taken from metadata supplied by the sample provider, not from assay-based typing. Samples were obtained from the ongoing ImmuneRACE study (first 160 participants) and from 950 to 1,500 subjects provided by 6 global collaborators. Nearly every sample came with metadata listing a de-identified subject ID, COVID-19 status, age in years and sex. The repertoires were released in a freely available public database intended as a resource for research on the immune response to SARS-CoV-2. Deeply sampled blood TCRbeta repertoires from subjects exposed to, actively infected with, or recovered from COVID-19 were included in the dataset. Results the study describes overall, beyond this receptor: How much clinical and demographic metadata was included differed by source and by participant, and the metadata was provided uncurated.

V has 3 bases trimmed and J has 4 bases trimmed; junction bases matching no gene number 12. The CDR3 holds 16 amino acids from the cysteine to the phenylalanine. The sequence is cut down to CDR3 DNA, 48 bases in frame from base 1. CDR1 LGHNA and CDR2 YNFKEQ were looked up in the germline V gene. The immunoSEQ Assay, a bias-controlled multiplex PCR, was used to amplify TCRbeta CDR3 regions from genomic DNA. The study's processing was this. The number of nucleated cells in each sample was estimated from the amplification of reference gene primers within the assay. Sequence reads were collapsed and filtered to measure the absolute abundance of every unique TCRbeta CDR3 rearrangement. For each sample, productive Simpson clonality was calculated as the square root of Simpson's diversity index over productive rearrangements. TCRdb holds this immuneACCESS table with in-frame rearrangements only. Some clones are missing; in checked studies, unresolved V genes explain under half, and the rest has no known cause. The V and J calls and clone size were taken over from that table, and D and trimming were inferred from the DNA. This sample holds approximately 300,000 clones; 80% to 85% were observed only once. Roughly 14% of the sample belongs to the ten largest clones.

One collaborating source in Seattle enrolled patients during active infection and followed them longitudinally through the course of disease. The collaborating institutions used their own protocols to collect whole blood in K2EDTA tubes. For TCRbeta analysis, collaborators shipped samples as frozen whole blood, isolated PBMCs, or DNA extracted from either of those sample types. Turning to this clone: Its antigen remains unidentified. Base qualities are missing; no much larger clone stands one base away.

This clonotype was obtained from a person aged 65 to 85 with COVID-19, enrolled during active disease. Sequencing was carried out using peripheral blood. This chain is built from TRBV4-2 and TRBJ2-7; TRBD2 matches 7 bases in the middle. CDR3 reads: CASSQSALANQYEQYF. The base sequence is TGTGCCAGCAGCCAGTCTGCACTAGCGAACCAGTACGAGCAGTACTTC.